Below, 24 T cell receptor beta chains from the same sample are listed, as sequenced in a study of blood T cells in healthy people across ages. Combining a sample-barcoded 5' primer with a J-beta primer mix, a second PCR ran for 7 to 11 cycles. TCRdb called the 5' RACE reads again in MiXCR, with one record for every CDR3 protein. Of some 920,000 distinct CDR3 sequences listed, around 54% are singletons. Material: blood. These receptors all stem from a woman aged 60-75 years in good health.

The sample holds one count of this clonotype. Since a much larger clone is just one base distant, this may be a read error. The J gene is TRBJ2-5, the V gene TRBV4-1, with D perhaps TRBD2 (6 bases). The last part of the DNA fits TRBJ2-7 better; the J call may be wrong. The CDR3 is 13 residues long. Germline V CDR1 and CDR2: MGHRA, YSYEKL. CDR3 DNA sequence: TGCGCCAGCAGCCAAGACCAGGGAGGCGAGCAGTACTTC. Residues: CASSQDQGGEQYF.

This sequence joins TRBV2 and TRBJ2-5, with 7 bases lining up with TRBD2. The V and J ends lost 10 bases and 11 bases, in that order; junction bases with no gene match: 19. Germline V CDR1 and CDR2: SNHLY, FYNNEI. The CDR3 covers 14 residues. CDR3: CAITTSVTGGEQYF. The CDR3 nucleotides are TGTGCCATTACCACTAGCGTCACAGGTGGTGAGCAGTACTTC.

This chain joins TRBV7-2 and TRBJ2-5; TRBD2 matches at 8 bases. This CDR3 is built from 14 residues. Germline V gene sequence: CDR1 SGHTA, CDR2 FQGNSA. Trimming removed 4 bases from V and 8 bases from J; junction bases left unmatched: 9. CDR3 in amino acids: CASSSPGLGFTQYF. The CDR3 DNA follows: TGTGCCAGCAGCTCACCGGGACTAGGTTTTACCCAGTACTTC. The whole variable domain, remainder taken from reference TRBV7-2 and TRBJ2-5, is GAGVSQSPSNKVTEKGKDVELRCDPISGHTALYWYRQSLGQGLEFLIYFQGNSAPDKSGLPSDRFSAERTGGSVSTLTIQRTQQEDSAVYLCASSSPGLGFTQYFGPGTRLLVL.

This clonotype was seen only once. CDR3 region: CASRIYGTGGYGYTF. The CDR3 nucleotides are TGTGCCAGCAGAATCTACGGGACAGGGGGCTATGGCTACACCTTC. J is TRBJ1-2 and V is TRBV6-1, with TRBD1 matching 11 bases. This CDR3 spans 15 amino acids. Looked up from germline, CDR1 is MNHNS and CDR2 is SASEGT. Unmatched junction bases numbered 7, after V lost 6 bases and J lost 4 bases.

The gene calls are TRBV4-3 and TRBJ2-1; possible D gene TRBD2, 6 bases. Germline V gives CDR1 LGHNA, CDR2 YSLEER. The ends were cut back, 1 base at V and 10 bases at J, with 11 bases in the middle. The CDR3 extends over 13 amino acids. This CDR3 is CASSQGEAGEQFF. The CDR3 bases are TGCGCCAGCAGCCAAGGGGAGGCGGGGGAGCAGTTCTTC.

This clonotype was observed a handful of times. The CDR3: CASRAGGPIETQYF. In DNA, the CDR3 is TGTGCCAGCAGGGCGGGAGGGCCGATAGAGACCCAGTACTTC. The gene calls are TRBV12-3 or TRBV12-4 and TRBJ2-5; TRBD2 agrees at 9 bases. The trim removed 6 bases at V and 4 bases at J, leaving 6 bases unmatched. The CDR3 totals 14 residues.

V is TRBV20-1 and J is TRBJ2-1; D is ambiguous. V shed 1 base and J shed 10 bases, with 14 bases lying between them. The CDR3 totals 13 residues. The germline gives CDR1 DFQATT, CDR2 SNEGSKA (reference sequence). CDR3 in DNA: TGCAGTGCTAGAGTGCGGAATCTCAGGGAGCAGTTCTTC. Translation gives CSARVRNLREQFF.

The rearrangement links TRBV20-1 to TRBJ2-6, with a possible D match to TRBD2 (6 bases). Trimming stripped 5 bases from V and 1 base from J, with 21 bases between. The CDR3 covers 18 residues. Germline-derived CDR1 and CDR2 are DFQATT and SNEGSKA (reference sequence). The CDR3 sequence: CSAPLGGVTRSGANVLTF. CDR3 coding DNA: TGCAGTGCTCCCCTTGGCGGGGTGACTCGGTCTGGGGCCAACGTCCTGACTTTC.

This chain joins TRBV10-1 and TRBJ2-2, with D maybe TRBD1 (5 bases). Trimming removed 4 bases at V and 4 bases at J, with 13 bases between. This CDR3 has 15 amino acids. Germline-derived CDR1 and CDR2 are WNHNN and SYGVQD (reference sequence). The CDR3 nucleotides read TGCGCCAGCAGTGCCCCAGGGCCCGGCACCGGGGAGCTGTTTTTT. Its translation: CASSAPGPGTGELFF.

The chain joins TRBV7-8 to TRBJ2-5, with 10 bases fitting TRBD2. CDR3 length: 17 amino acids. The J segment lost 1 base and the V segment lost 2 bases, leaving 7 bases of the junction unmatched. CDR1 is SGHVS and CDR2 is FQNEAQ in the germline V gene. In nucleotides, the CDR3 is TGTGCCAGCAGCTTACCTCCAGGACTAGCGGTCCAAGAGACCCAGTACTTC. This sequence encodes CASSLPPGLAVQETQYF.

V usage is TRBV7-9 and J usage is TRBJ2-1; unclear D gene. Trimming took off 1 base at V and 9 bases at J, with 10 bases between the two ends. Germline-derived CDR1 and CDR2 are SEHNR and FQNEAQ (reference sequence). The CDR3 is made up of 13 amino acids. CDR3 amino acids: CASSLDQRSEQFF. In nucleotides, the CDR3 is TGTGCCAGCAGCTTAGACCAGCGTAGTGAGCAGTTCTTC.

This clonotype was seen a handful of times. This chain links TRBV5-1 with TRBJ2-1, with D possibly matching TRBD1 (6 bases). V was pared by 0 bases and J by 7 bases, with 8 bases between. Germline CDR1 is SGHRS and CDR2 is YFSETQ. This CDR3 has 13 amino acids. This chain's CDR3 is CASSLDRANEQFF. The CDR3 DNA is TGCGCCAGCAGCTTGGACAGGGCAAATGAGCAGTTCTTC.

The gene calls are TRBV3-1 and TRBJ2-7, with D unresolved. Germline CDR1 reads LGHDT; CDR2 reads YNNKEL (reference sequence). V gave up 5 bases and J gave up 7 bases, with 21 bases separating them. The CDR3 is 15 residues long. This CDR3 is CASSSPSGHDPEQYF. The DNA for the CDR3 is TGTGCCAGCAGCTCCCCCTCGGGCCACGACCCGGAGCAGTACTTC.

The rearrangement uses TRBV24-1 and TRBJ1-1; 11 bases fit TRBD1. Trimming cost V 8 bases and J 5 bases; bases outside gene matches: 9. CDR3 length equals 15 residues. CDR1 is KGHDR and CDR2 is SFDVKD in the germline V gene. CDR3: CATTGQGARGTEAFF. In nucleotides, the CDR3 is TGTGCCACCACCGGACAGGGGGCGCGTGGGACTGAAGCTTTCTTT.

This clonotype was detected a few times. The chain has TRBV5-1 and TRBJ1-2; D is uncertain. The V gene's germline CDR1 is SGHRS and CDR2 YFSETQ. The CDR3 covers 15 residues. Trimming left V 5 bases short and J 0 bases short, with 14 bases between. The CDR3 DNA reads TGCGCCAGCAGGTTTGGGCCAGAAGCTAACTATGGCTACACCTTC. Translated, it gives CASRFGPEANYGYTF.

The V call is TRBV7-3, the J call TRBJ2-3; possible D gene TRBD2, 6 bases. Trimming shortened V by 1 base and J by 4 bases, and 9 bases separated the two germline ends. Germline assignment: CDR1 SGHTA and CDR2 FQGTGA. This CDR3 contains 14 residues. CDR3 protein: CASSLISGADTQYF. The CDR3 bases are TGTGCCAGCAGCTTAATTTCGGGAGCAGATACGCAGTATTTT.

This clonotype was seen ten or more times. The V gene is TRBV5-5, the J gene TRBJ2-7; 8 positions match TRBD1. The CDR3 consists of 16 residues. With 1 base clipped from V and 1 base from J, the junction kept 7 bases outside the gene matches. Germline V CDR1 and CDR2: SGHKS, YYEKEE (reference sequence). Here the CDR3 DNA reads TGTGCCAGCAGCTTGTCCCGGGACAGGTATTCCTACGAGCAGTACTTC. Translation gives CASSLSRDRYSYEQYF.

The CDR3 DNA is TGTGCCACCAGTGCCGAGGACGGCCATAGCTCCTACAATGAGCAGTTCTTC. As protein: CATSAEDGHSSYNEQFF. The rearrangement links TRBV24-1 to TRBJ2-1; D is uncertain. CDR3 size: 17 residues. Looked up from germline, CDR1 is KGHDR and CDR2 is SFDVKD. Trimming cost V 5 bases and J 0 bases, with 16 bases left between them.

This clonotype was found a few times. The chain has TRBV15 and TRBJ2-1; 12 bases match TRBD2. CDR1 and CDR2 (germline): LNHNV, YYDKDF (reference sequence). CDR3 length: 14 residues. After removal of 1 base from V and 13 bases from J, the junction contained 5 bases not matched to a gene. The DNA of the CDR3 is TGTGCCACCAGCAGAGGACTAGCGGGAGTAATACAGTTCTTC. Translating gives CATSRGLAGVIQFF.

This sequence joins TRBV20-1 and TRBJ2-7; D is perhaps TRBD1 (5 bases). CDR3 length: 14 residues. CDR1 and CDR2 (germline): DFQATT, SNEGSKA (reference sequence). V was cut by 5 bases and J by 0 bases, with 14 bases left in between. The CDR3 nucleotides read TGCAGTGCTCCGGACGCAGGGCCCTCCTACGAGCAGTACTTC. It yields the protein CSAPDAGPSYEQYF.

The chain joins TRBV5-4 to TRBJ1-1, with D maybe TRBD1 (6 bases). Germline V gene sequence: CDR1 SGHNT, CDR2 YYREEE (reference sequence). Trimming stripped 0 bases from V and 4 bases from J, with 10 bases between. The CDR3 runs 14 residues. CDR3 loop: CASSLGGHGTEAFF. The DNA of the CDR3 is TGTGCCAGCAGCTTGGGGGGGCATGGCACTGAAGCTTTCTTT.

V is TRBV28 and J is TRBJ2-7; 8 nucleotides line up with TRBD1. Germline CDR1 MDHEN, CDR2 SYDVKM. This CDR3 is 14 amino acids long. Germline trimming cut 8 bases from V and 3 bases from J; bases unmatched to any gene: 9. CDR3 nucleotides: TGTGCCAGCGTCGGACAGGGCACGCACTACGAGCAGTACTTC. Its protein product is CASVGQGTHYEQYF.

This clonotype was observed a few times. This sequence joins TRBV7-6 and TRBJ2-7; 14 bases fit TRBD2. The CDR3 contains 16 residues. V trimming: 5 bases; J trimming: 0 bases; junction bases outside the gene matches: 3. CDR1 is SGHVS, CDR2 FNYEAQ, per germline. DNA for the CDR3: TGTGCCAGCAGCGGGGGGACTAGCGGGGGCTCCTACGAGCAGTACTTC. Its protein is CASSGGTSGGSYEQYF.

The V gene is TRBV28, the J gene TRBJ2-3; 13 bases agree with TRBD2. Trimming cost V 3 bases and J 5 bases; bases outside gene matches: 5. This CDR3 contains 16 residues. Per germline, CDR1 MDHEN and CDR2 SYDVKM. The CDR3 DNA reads TGTGCCAGCAGTTTCAAACGGACTAGCGGGAGAGATACGCAGTATTTT. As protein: CASSFKRTSGRDTQYF.